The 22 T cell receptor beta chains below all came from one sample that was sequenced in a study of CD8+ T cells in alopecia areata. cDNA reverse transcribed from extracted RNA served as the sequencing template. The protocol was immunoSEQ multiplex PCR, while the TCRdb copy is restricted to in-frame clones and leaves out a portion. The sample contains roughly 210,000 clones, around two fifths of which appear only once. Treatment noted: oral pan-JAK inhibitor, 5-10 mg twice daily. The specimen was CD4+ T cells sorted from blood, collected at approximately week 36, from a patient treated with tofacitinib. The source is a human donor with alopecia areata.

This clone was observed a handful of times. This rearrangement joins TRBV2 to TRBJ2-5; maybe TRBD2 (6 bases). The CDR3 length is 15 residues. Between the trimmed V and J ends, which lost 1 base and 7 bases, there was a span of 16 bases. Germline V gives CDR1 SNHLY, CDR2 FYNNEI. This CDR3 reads CASSEGRDPARTQYF. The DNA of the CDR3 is TGTGCCAGCAGTGAAGGGCGGGACCCGGCTCGGACCCAGTACTTC.

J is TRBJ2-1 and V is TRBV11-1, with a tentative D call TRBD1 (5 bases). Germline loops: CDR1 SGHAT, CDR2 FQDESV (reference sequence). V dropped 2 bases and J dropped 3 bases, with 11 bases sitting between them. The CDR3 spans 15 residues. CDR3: CASSLFMDNYNEQFF. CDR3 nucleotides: TGTGCCAGCAGCTTATTTATGGACAACTACAATGAGCAGTTCTTC. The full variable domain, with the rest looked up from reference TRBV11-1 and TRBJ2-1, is EAEVAQSPRYKITEKSQAVAFWCDPISGHATLYWYRQILGQGPELLVQFQDESVVDDSQLPKDRFSAERLKGVDSTLKIQPAELGDSAMYLCASSLFMDNYNEQFFGPGTRLTVL.

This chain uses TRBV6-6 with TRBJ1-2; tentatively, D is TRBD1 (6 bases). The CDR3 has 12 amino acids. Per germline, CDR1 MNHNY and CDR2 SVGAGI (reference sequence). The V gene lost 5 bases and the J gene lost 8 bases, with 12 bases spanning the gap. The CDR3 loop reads CASSNQGRGYTF. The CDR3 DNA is TGTGCCAGCAGTAACCAGGGGCGCGGCTACACCTTC.

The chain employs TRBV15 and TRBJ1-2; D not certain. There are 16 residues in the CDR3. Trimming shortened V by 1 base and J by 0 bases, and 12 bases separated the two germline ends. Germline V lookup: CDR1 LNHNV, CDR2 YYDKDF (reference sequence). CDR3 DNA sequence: TGTGCCACCAGCAGAGTAGGCCGGGGAGCTAACTATGGCTACACCTTC. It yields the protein CATSRVGRGANYGYTF.

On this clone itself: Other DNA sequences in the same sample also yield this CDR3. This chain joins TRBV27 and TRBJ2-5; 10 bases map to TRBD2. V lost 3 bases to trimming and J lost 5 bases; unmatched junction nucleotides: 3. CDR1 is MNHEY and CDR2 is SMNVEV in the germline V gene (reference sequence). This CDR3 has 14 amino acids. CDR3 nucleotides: TGTGCCAGCAGTTTTTCGACTAGCGGGGAGACCCAGTACTTC. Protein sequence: CASSFSTSGETQYF.

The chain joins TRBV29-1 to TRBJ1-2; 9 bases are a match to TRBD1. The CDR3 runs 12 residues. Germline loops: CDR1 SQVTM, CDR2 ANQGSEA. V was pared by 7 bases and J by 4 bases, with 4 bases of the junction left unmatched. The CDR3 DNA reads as TGCAGCGATTTGACAGGGGGCTATGGCTACACCTTC. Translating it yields CSDLTGGYGYTF. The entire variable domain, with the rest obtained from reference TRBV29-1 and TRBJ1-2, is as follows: SAVISQKPSRDICQRGTSLTIQCQVDSQVTMMFWYRQQPGQSLTLIATANQGSEATYESGFVIDKFPISRPNLTFSTLTVSNMSPEDSSIYLCSDLTGGYGYTFGSGTRLTVV.

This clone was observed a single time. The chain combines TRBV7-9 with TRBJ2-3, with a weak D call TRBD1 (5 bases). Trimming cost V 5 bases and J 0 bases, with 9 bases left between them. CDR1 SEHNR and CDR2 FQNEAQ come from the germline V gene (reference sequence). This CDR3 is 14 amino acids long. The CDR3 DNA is TGTGCCAGCAGCCCAACAGGCAGCACAGATACGCAGTATTTT. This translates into CASSPTGSTDTQYF.

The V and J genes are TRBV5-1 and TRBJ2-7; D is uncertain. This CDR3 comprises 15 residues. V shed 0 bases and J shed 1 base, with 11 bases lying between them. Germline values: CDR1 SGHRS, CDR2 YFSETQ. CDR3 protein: CASSLGFLRSYEQYF. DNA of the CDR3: TGCGCCAGCAGCTTGGGGTTTCTCAGATCCTACGAGCAGTACTTC. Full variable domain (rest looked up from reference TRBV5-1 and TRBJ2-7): KAGVTQTPRYLIKTRGQQVTLSCSPISGHRSVSWYQQTPGQGLQFLFEYFSETQRNKGNFPGRFSGRQFSNSRSEMNVSTLELGDSALYLCASSLGFLRSYEQYFGPGTRLTVT.

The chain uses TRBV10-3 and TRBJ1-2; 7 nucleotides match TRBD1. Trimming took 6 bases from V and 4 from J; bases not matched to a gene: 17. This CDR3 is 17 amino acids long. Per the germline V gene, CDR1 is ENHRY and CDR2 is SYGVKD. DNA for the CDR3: TGTGCCATCAGGGAAACCTCCGGGACAGCAACCTTCTATGGCTACACCTTC. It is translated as CAIRETSGTATFYGYTF.

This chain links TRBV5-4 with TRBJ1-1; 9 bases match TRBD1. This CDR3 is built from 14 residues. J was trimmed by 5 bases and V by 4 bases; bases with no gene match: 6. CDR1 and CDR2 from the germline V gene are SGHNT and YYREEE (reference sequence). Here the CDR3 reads CASSLKDRGTEAFF. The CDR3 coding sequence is TGTGCCAGCAGCCTGAAGGACAGGGGTACTGAAGCTTTCTTT.

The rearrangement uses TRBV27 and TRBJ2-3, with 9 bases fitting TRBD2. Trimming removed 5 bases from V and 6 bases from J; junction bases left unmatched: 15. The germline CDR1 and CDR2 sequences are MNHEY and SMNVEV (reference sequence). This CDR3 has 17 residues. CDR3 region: CASSPAMVAGVMDTQYF. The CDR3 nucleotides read TGTGCCAGCAGTCCCGCGATGGTAGCGGGAGTTATGGATACGCAGTATTTT.

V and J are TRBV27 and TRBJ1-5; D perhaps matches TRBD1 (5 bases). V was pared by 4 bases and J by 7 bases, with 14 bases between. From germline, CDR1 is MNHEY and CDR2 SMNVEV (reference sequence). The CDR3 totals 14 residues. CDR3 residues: CASSYRKDNQPQHF. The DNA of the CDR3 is TGTGCCAGCAGTTACAGGAAGGACAACCAGCCCCAGCATTTT.

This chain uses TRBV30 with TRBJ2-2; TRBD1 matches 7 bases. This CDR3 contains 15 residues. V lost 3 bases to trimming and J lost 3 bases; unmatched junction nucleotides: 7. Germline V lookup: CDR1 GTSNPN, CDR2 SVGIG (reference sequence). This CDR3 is CAWRPGQTYTGELFF. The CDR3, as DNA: TGTGCCTGGAGGCCGGGACAGACATACACCGGGGAGCTGTTTTTT.

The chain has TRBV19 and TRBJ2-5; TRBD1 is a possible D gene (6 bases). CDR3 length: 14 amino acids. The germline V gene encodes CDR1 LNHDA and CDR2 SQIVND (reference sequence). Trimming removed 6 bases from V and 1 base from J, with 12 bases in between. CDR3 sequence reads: CASSRGEAQETQYF. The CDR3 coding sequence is TGTGCCAGTAGCAGGGGTGAGGCCCAAGAGACCCAGTACTTC.

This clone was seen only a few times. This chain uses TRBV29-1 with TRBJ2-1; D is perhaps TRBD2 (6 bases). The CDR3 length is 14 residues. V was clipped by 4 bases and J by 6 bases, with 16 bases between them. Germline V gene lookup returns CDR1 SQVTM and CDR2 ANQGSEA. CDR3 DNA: TGCAGCGTTGCGATCGGGAGAAGGGGCAATGAGCAGTTCTTC. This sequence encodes CSVAIGRRGNEQFF.

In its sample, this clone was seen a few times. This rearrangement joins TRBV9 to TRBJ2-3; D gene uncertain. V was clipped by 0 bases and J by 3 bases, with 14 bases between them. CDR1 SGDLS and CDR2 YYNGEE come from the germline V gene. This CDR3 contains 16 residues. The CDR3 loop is CASSVDEVIGTDTQYF. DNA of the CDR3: TGTGCCAGCAGCGTAGATGAGGTGATAGGGACAGATACGCAGTATTTT.

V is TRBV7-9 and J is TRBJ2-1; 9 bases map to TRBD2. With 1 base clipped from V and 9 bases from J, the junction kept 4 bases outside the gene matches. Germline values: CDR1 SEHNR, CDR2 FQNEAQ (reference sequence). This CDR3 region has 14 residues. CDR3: CASSLGTSVPEQFF. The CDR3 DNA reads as TGTGCCAGCAGCTTAGGGACTAGCGTTCCTGAGCAGTTCTTC.

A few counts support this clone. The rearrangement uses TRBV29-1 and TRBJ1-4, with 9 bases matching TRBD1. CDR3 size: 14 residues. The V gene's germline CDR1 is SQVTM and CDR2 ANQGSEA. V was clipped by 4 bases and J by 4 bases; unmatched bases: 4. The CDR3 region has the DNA TGCAGCGTTGCCGGGACAGGGTATAATGAAAAACTGTTTTTT. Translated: CSVAGTGYNEKLFF.

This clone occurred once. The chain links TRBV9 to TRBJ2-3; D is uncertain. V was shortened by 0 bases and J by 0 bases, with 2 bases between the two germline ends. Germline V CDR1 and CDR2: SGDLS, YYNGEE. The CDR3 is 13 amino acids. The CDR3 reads CASSVDSTDTQYF. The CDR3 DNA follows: TGTGCCAGCAGCGTAGACAGCACAGATACGCAGTATTTT.

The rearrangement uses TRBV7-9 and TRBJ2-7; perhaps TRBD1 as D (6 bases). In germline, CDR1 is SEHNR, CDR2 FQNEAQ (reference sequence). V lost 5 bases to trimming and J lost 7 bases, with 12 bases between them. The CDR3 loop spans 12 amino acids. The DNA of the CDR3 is TGTGCCAGCAGCGTCAGGGGATGGGAGCAGTACTTC. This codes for CASSVRGWEQYF.

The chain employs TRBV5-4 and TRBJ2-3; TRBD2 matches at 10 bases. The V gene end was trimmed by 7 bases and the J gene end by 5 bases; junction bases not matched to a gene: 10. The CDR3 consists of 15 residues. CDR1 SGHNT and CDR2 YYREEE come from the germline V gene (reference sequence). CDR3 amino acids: CASGGASGRGDTQYF. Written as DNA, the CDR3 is TGTGCCAGCGGTGGGGCTAGCGGGAGAGGAGATACGCAGTATTTT.

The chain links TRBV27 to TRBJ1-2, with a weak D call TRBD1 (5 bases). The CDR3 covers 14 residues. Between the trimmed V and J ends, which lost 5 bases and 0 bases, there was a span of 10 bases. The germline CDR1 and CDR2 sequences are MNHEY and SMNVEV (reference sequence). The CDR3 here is CASSPDSANYGYTF. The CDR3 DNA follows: TGTGCCAGCAGTCCCGACAGCGCTAACTATGGCTACACCTTC.